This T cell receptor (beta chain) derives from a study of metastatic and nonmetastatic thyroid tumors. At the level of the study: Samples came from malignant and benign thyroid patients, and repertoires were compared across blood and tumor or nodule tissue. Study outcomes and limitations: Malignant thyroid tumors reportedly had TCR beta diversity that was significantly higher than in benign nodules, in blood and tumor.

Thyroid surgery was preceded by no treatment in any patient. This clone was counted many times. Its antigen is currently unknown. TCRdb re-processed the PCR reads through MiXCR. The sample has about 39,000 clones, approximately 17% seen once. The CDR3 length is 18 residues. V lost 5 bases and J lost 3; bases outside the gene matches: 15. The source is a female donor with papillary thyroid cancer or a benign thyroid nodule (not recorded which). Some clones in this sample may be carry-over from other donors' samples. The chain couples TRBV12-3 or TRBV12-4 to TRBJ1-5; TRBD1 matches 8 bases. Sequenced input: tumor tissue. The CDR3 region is CASSPEQKGQGDNQPQHF. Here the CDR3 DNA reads TGTGCCAGCAGTCCTGAGCAGAAAGGACAGGGCGACAATCAGCCCCAGCATTTT.